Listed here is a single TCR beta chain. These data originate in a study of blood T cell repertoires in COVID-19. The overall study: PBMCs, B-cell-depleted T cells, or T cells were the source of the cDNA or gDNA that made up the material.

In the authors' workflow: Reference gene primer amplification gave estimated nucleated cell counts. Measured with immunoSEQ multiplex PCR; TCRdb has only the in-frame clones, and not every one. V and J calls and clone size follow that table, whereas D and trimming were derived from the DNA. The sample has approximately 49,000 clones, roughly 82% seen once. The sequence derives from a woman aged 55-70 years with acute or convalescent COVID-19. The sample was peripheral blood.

The CDR3 DNA reads as TGCGCCAGCAGTGTCGGGACAGGGGGCTTTGGGTATGGCTACACCTTC. Its protein is CASSVGTGGFGYGYTF. The chain combines TRBV10-2 with TRBJ1-2, with 12 bases that match TRBD1. The CDR3 has 16 amino acids. The V and J ends lost 4 bases and 5 bases, in that order; junction bases with no gene match: 8. Germline assignment: CDR1 WSHSY and CDR2 SAAADI.